The sequence of this TCR beta chain was determined in a study of blood T cell repertoires in COVID-19. Whole-study context: Sites in the United States, Italy and Spain provided acute and convalescent COVID-19 samples. PBMCs, B-cell-depleted T cells, or T cells were the source of the cDNA or gDNA that made up the material.

In the original analysis: Amplification of reference gene primers provided the estimated nucleated cell counts. Assay: immunoSEQ multiplex PCR; the TCRdb copy retains only in-frame clones and omits some. D and trimming were read from the DNA, whereas the V and J calls and clone size are those reported in that table. This table has roughly 130,000 clones, around 82% appearing once. The sequence was obtained from a woman in her twenties or thirties who had recovered from COVID-19. The sequencing input was peripheral blood.

CDR3 bases: TGCGCCAGCAGCTTGGCCCCAGGGGAATATGGCTACACCTTC. Amino acids: CASSLAPGEYGYTF. The chain couples TRBV5-1 to TRBJ1-2; the D gene is possibly TRBD1 (6 bases). This CDR3 comprises 14 residues. The V end lost 0 bases, the J end lost 5 bases, and 11 bases lay between the germline ends. Per the germline V gene, CDR1 is SGHRS and CDR2 is YFSETQ.